The T cell receptor beta chain described here comes from a study of shared clonotypes between healthy human individuals. About the research overall: Per donor, CD8 memory used one plate, CD8 naive used two, CD4 memory used three and CD4 naive used three.

The authors split each subset's genomic DNA evenly across several immunoSEQ plates. In the source study's methods: Sequence data from immunoSEQ were junction-only and lacked quality scores; consequently, filtering differed. TCRdb's copy holds only in-frame clones and misses some; the assay was immunoSEQ multiplex PCR. V and J calls and clone size are copied from that table; D and trimming were computed from the DNA. The sample lists approximately 720,000 clones; approximately 90% were seen once. Naivety among CD8 cells was defined by CD45RO negativity and positive CCR7 selection, thereby excluding terminally differentiated effector memory CD45RA+ cells. This CDR3 contains 16 residues. The germline CDR1 and CDR2 sequences are MGHRA and YSYEKL. V was pared by 1 base and J by 7 bases, with 8 bases of the junction left unmatched.

The sequencing input was naive CD8+ T cells sorted from blood. This chain connects TRBV4-1 to TRBJ2-4, with TRBD1 matching over 9 bases. The TCR sequence derives from a man aged 25 to 40 in good health. The CDR3 is CASSQGGGQGFNIQYF. The CDR3 nucleotides read TGCGCCAGCAGCCAAGGGGGGGGACAGGGATTTAACATTCAGTACTTC.